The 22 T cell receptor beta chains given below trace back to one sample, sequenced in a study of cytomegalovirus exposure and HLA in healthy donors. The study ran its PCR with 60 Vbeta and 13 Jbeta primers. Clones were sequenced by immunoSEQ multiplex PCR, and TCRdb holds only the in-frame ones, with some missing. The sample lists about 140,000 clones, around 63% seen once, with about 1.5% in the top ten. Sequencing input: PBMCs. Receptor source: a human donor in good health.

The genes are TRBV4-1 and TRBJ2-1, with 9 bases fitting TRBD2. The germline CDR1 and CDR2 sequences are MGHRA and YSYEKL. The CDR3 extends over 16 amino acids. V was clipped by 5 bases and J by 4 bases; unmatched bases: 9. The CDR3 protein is CASSGRRTSEYNEQFF. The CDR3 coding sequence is TGCGCCAGCAGCGGCCGGAGGACTAGCGAGTACAATGAGCAGTTCTTC.

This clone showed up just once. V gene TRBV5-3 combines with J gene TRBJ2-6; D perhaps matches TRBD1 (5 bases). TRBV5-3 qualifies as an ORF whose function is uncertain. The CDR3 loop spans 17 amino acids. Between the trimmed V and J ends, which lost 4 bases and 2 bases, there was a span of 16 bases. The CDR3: CARSAINRYPGANVLTF. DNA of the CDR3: TGTGCCAGAAGCGCTATAAACAGGTACCCTGGGGCCAACGTCCTGACTTTC.

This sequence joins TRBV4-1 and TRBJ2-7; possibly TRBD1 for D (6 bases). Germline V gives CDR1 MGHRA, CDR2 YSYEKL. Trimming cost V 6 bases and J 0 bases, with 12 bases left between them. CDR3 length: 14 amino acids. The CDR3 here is CASSHAGASYEQYF. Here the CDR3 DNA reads TGCGCCAGCAGTCATGCAGGGGCCTCCTACGAGCAGTACTTC.

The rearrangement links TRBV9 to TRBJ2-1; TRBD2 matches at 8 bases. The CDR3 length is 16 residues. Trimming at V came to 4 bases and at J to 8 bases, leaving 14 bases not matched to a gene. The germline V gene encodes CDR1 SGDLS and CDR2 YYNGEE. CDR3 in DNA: TGTGCCAGCAGCCCCCGCGGGGGGCAAATGGGGGATGAGCAGTTCTTC. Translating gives CASSPRGGQMGDEQFF.

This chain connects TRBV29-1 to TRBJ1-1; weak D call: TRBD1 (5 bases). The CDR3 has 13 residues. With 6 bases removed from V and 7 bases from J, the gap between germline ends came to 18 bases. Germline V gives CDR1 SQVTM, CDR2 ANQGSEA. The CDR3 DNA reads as TGCAGCGTATTATTGACAGATTATTTTGAAGCTTTCTTT. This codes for CSVLLTDYFEAFF. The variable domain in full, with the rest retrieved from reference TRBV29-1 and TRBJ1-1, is SAVISQKPSRDICQRGTSLTIQCQVDSQVTMMFWYRQQPGQSLTLIATANQGSEATYESGFVIDKFPISRPNLTFSTLTVSNMSPEDSSIYLCSVLLTDYFEAFFGQGTRLTVV.

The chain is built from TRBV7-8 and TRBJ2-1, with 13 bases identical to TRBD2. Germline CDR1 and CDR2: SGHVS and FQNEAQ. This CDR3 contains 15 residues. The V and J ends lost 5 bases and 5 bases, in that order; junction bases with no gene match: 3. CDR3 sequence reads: CASSQTSGRNNEQFF. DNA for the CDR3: TGTGCCAGCAGCCAGACTAGCGGGAGGAACAATGAGCAGTTCTTC.

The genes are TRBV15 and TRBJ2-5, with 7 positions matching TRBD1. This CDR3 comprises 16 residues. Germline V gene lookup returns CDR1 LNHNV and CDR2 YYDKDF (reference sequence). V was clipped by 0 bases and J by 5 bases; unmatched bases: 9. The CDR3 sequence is CATSRDLEGGAETQYF. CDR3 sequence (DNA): TGTGCCACCAGCAGAGACTTGGAAGGGGGCGCGGAGACCCAGTACTTC.

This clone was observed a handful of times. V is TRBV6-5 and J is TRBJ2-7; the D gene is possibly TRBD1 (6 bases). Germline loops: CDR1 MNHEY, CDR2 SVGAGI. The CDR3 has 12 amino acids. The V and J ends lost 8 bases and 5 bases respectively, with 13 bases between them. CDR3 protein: CASGQQGNEQYF. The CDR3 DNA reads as TGTGCCAGCGGACAACAGGGTAACGAGCAGTACTTC.

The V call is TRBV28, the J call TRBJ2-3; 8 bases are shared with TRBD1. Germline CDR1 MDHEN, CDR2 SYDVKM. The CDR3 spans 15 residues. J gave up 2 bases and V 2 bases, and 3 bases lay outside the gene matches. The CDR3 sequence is CASSLRQGTTDTQYF. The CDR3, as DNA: TGTGCCAGCAGTTTACGACAGGGGACCACAGATACGCAGTATTTT.

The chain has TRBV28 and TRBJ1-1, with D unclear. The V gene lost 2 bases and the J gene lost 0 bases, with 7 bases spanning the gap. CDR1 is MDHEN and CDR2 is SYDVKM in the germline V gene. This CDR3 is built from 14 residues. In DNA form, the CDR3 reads TGTGCCAGCAGTTTAATGGCCGTGAACACTGAAGCTTTCTTT. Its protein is CASSLMAVNTEAFF.

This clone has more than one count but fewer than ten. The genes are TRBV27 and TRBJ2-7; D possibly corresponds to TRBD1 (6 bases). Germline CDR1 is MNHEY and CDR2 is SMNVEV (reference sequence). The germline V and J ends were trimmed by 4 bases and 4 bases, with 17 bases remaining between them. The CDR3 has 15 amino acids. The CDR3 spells CASSSIPGQLYEQYF. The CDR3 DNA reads TGTGCCAGCAGTTCTATTCCGGGACAACTATACGAGCAGTACTTC.

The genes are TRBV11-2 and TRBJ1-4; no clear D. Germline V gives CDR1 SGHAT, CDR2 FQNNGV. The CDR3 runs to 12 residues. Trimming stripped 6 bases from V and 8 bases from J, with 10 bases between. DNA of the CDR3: TGTGCCAGCAGGGACGGGAGCGAAAAACTGTTTTTT. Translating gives CASRDGSEKLFF. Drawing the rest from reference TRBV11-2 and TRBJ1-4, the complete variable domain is EAGVAQSPRYKIIEKRQSVAFWCNPISGHATLYWYQQILGQGPKLLIQFQNNGVVDDSQLPKDRFSAERLKGVDSTLKIQPAKLEDSAVYLCASRDGSEKLFFGSGTQLSVL.

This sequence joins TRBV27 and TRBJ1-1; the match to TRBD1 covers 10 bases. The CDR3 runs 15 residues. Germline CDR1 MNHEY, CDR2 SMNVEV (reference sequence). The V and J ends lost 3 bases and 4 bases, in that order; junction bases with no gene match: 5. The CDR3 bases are TGTGCCAGCAGTTTCGATCGGGACAGGGGCACTGAAGCTTTCTTT. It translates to CASSFDRDRGTEAFF.

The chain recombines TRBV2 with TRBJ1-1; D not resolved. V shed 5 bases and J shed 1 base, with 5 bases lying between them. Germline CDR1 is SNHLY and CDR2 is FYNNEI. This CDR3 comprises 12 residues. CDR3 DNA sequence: TGTGCCAGCAGTCGACAGAACACTGAAGCTTTCTTT. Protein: CASSRQNTEAFF.

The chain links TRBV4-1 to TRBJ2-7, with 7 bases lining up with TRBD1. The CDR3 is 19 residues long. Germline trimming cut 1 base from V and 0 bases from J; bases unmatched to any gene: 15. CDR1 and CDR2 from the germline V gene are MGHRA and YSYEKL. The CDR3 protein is CASSQAGAFLTGISYEQYF. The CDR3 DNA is TGCGCCAGCAGCCAAGCTGGCGCTTTTCTGACAGGGATCTCCTACGAGCAGTACTTC.

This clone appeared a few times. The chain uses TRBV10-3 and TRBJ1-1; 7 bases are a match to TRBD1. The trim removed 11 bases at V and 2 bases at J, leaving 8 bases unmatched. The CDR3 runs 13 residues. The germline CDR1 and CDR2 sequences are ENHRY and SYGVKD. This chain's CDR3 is CASQGDLNTEAFF. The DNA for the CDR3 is TGTGCCTCGCAGGGGGACCTCAACACTGAAGCTTTCTTT.

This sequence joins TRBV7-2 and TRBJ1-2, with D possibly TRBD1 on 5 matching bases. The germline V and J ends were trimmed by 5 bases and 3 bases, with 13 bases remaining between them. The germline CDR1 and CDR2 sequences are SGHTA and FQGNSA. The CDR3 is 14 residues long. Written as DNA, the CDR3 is TGTGCCAGCAGCCCAGGGACTGTTCACTATGGCTACACCTTC. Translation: CASSPGTVHYGYTF.

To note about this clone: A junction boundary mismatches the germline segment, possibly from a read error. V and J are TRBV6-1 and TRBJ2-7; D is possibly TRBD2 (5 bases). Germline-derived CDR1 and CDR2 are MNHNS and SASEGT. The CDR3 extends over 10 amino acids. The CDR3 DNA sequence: TGTGCCAGCAGTGAAGGGACTGCGTCCTTC. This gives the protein CASSEGTASF.

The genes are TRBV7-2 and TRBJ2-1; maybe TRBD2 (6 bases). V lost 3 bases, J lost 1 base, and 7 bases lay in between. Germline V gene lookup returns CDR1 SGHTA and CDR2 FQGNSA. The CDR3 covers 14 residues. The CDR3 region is CASSLGRSYNEQFF. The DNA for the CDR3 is TGTGCCAGCAGCTTGGGGAGGTCCTACAATGAGCAGTTCTTC.

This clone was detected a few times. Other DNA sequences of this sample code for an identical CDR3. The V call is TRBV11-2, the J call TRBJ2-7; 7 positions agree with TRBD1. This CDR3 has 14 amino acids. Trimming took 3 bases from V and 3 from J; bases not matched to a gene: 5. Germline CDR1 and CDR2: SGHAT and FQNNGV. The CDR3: CASSLGSGGYEQYF. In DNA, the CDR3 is TGTGCCAGCAGCTTGGGGTCAGGGGGCTACGAGCAGTACTTC.

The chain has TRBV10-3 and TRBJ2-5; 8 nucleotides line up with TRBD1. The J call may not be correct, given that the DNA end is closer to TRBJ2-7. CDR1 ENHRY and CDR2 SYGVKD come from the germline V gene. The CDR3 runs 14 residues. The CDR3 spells CAISGQGGRYEQYF. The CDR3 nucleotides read TGTGCCATCAGCGGACAGGGTGGACGTTACGAGCAGTACTTC.

The CDR3 bases are TGTGCCAGCAGTGAAAGGCTGCCCCGGACAGGGTTCAATACGCAGTATTTT. This translates into CASSERLPRTGFNTQYF. The chain uses TRBV6-1 and TRBJ2-3, with 8 bases fitting TRBD1. The ends lost 2 bases at V and 7 bases at J; junction bases unmatched: 14. The CDR3 runs to 17 residues. CDR1 and CDR2 from the germline V gene are MNHNS and SASEGT.